The following is a TCR beta chain sequence with its context. Its antigen remains unidentified. This specimen belongs to a study of cytomegalovirus exposure and HLA in healthy donors. Overall study context: Membership in the Caucasian-associated ancestry cluster was found for around 85% of 398 genotyped donors.

Study-wide results and limits: Equally common other TCR beta chains were less clonally expanded than HLA-associated ones, a later analysis found. Most of the TCR beta V segments (in an earlier analysis) were productive either about 87% or about 30% of the time.

Vbeta (60) and Jbeta (13) primers were used in the PCR. The authors' processing: In a later analysis, roughly 10 million of some 80 million unique beta chains occurred in at least two donors. Only in-frame clones appear in the TCRdb table, and some are missing; sequencing was by immunoSEQ multiplex PCR. That table supplies the V and J calls and clone size; D and trimming were determined from the DNA. This sample has about 120,000 clones; over 75% occur once, and the top ten carry around 1.4%. The sample taken for sequencing was PBMCs. The TCR sequence derives from a woman in her late teens or twenties in good health and CMV-seronegative.

The CDR3 loop is CASSYSRGRGTEAFF. In nucleotides, the CDR3 is TGTGCCAGCAGTTACTCGAGAGGGAGAGGCACTGAAGCTTTCTTT. This chain joins TRBV6-5 and TRBJ1-1; D is unresolved. CDR1 is MNHEY and CDR2 is SVGAGI in the germline V gene. This CDR3 has 15 residues. Trimming took 0 bases from V and 4 from J, leaving 12 bases between them.